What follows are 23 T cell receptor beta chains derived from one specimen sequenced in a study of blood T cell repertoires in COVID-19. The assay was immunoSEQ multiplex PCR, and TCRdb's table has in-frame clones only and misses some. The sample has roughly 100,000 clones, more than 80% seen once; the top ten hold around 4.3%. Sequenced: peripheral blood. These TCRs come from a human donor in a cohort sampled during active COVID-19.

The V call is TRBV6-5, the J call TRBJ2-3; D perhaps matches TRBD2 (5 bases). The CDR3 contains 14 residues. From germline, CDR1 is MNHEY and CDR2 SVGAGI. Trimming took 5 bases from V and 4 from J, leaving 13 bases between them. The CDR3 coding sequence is TGTGCCAGCAGTACGCGGGCGTCCCCAGATACGCAGTATTTT. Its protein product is CASSTRASPDTQYF.

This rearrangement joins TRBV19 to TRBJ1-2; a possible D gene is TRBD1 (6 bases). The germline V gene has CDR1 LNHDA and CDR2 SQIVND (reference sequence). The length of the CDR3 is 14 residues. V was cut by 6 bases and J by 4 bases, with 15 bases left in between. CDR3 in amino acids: CASRDTGQIYGYTF. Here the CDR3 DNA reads TGTGCCAGTAGAGATACAGGACAGATCTATGGCTACACCTTC.

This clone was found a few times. The CDR3 loop is CASSYPDSSYGYTF. As DNA, the CDR3 is TGTGCCAGCAGTTACCCGGACAGCAGCTATGGCTACACCTTC. The V call is TRBV6-6, the J call TRBJ1-2, with TRBD1 as a possible D gene (6 bases). The V gene's germline CDR1 is MNHNY and CDR2 SVGAGI (reference sequence). The V and J ends lost 2 bases and 4 bases respectively, with 11 bases between them. This CDR3 comprises 14 residues.

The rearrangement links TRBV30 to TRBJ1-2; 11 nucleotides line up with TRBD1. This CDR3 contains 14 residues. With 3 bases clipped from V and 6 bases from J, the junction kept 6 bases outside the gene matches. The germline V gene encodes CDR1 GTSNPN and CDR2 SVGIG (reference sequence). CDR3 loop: CAWRGQGAPDGYTF. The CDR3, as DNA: TGTGCCTGGAGAGGACAGGGGGCTCCGGATGGCTACACCTTC.

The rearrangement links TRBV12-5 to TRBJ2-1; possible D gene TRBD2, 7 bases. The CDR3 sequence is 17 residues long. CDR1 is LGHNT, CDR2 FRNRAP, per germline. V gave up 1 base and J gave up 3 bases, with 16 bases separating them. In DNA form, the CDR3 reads TGTGCTAGTGGTTTGGGGGTCCGCGGGGGCTTCTACAATGAGCAGTTCTTC. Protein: CASGLGVRGGFYNEQFF. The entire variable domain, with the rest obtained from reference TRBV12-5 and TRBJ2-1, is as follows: DARVTQTPRHKVTEMGQEVTMRCQPILGHNTVFWYRQTMMQGLELLAYFRNRAPLDDSGMPKDRFSAEMPDATLATLKIQPSEPRDSAVYFCASGLGVRGGFYNEQFFGPGTRLTVL.

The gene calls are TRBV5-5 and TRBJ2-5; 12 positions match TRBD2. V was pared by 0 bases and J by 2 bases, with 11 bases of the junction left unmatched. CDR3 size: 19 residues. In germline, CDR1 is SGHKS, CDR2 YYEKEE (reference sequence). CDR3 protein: CASSLGPSGGAETQETQYF. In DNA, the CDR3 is TGTGCCAGCAGCTTGGGTCCTAGCGGGGGGGCAGAAACACAAGAGACCCAGTACTTC.

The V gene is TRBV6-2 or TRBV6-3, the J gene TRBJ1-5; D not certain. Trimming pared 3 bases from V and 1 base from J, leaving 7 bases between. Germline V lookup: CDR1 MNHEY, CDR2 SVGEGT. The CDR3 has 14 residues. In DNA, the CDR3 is TGTGCCAGCAGTTATCAGAAGAGCAATCAGCCCCAGCATTTT. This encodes CASSYQKSNQPQHF.

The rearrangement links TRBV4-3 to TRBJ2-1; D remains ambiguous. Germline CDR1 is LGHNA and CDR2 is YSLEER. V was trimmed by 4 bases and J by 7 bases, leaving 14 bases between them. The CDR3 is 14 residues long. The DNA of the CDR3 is TGCGCCAGCAGCCTCCAGCGAGGTGTAAATGAGCAGTTCTTC. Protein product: CASSLQRGVNEQFF.

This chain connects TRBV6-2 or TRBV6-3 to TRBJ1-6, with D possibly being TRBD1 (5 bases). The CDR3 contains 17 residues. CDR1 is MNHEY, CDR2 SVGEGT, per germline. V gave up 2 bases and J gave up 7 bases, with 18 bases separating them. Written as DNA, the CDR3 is TGTGCCAGCAGTTACGCCGGGACTTCGACTTGGAATTCACCCCTCCACTTT. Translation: CASSYAGTSTWNSPLHF.

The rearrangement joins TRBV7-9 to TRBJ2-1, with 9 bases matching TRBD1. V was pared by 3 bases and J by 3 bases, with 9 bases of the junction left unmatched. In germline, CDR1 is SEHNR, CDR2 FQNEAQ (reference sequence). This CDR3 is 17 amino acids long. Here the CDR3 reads CASSFLLTGGGYNEQFF. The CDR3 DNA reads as TGTGCCAGCAGCTTCCTTCTGACAGGGGGAGGCTACAATGAGCAGTTCTTC. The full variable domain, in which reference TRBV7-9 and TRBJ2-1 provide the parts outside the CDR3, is DTGVSQNPRHKITKRGQNVTFRCDPISEHNRLYWYRQTLGQGPEFLTYFQNEAQLEKSRLLSDRFSAERPKGSFSTLEIQRTEQGDSAMYLCASSFLLTGGGYNEQFFGPGTRLTVL.

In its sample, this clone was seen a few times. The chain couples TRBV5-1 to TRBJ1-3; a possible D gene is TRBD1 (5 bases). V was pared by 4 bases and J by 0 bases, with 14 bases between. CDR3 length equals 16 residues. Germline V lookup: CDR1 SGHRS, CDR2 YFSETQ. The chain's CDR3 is CASSQTGSHSGNTIYF. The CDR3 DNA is TGCGCCAGCAGCCAAACAGGTTCTCACTCTGGAAACACCATATATTTT. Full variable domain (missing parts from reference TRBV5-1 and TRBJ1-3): KAGVTQTPRYLIKTRGQQVTLSCSPISGHRSVSWYQQTPGQGLQFLFEYFSETQRNKGNFPGRFSGRQFSNSRSEMNVSTLELGDSALYLCASSQTGSHSGNTIYFGEGSWLTVV.

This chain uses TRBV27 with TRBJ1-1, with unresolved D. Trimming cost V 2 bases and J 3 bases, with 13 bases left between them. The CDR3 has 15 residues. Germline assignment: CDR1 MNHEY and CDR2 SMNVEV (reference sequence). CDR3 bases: TGTGCCAGCAGTTTAGGGGAGACGGGAGACACTGAAGCTTTCTTT. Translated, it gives CASSLGETGDTEAFF.

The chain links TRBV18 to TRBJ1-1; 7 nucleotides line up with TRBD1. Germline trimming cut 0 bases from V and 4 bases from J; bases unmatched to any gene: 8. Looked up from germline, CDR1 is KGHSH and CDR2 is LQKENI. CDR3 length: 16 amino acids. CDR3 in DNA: TGTGCCAGCTCACCACCGTTAGCGGGACAGACCACTGAAGCTTTCTTT. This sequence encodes CASSPPLAGQTTEAFF.

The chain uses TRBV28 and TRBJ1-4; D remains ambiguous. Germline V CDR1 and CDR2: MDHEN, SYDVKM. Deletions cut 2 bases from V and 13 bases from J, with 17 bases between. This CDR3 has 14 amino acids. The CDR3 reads CASSLRPPAVSLFF. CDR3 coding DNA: TGTGCCAGCAGTTTACGACCCCCAGCGGTATCACTGTTTTTT.

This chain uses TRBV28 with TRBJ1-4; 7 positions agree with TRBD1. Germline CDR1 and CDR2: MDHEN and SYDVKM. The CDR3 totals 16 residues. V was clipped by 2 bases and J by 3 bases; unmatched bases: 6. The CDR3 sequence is CASSLLGTASNEKLFF. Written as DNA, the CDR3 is TGTGCCAGCAGTTTACTCGGGACAGCCTCTAATGAAAAACTGTTTTTT.

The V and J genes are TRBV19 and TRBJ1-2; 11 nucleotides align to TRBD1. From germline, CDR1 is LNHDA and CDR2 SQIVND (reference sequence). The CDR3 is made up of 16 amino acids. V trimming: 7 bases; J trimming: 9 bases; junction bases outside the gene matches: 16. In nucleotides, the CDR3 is TGTGCCAGTACCACCCCCCCGGACAGGGGGCTAAGGAGCTACACCTTC. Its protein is CASTTPPDRGLRSYTF.

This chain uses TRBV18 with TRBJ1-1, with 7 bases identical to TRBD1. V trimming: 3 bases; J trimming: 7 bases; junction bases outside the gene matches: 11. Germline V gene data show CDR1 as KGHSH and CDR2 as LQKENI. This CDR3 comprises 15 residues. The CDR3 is CASSPKQGGFVEAFF. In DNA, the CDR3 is TGTGCCAGCTCACCGAAGCAGGGGGGTTTCGTTGAAGCTTTCTTT.

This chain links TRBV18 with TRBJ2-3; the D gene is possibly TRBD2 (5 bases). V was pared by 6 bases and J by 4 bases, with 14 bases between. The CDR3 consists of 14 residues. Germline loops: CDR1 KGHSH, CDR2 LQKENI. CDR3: CASSLAAESDTQYF. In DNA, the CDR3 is TGTGCCAGCTCGCTGGCAGCGGAATCAGATACGCAGTATTTT.

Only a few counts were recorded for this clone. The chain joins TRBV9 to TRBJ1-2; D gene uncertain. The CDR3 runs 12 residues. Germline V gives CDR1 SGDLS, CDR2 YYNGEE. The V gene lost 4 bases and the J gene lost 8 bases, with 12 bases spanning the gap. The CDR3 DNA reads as TGTGCCAGCAGCCGTGCCCCTCGGGGCTACACCTTC. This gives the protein CASSRAPRGYTF.

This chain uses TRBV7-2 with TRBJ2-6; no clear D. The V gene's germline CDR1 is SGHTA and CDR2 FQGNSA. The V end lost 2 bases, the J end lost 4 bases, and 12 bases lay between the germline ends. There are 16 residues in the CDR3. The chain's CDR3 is CASSLRPAAGANVLTF. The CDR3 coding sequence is TGTGCCAGCAGCTTAAGGCCCGCGGCGGGGGCCAACGTCCTGACTTTC.

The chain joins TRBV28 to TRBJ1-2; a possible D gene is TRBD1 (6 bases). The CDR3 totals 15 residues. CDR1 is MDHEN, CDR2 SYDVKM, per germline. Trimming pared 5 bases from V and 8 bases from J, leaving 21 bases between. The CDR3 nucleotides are TGTGCCAGCAGTCCTCAGGGGTCCGGGGCCTGGGGCTACACCTTC. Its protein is CASSPQGSGAWGYTF.

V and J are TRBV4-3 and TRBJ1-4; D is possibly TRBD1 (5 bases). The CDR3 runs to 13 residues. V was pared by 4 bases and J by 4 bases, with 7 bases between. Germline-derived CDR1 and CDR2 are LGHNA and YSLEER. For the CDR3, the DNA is TGCGCCAGCAGCCCCGGACATAATGAAAAACTGTTTTTT. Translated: CASSPGHNEKLFF.

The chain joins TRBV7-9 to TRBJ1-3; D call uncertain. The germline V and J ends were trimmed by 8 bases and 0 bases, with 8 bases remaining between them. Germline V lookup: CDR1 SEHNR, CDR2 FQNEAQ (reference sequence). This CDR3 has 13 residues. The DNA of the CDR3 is TGTGCCAGCGCCGGGGACTCTGGAAACACCATATATTTT. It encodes CASAGDSGNTIYF.